This TCR beta chain is from a study of shared clonotypes between healthy human individuals. V dropped 7 bases and J dropped 9; count of bases not matched to a gene: 14. The CDR3 spans 15 residues. Germline V CDR1 and CDR2: MNHEY, SVGAGI. Produced via immunoSEQ multiplex PCR; TCRdb's table is partial and in-frame only. The table records some 660,000 clones, around 78% of them present only once. Sequencing was performed on memory CD4+ T cells sorted from blood. The subset is: CD45RA-negative fraction. This clonotype was sampled from a woman aged 25 to 45 in good health. This chain uses TRBV6-5 with TRBJ2-1; 8 bases map to TRBD2. Here the CDR3 reads CASTLVSAGVFEQFF. The DNA for the CDR3 is TGTGCCAGCACCCTTGTCTCAGCGGGAGTTTTTGAGCAGTTCTTC.